This T cell receptor beta chain was retrieved from a study of T and B cells in COVID-19 patients. Study details: Critical illness requiring mechanical ventilation or extracorporeal membrane oxygenation affected about 60% of the roughly 20 active-infection patients. Of 20 to 25 active-infection patients, under 19 carried comorbidities linked to unfavorable COVID-19 outcome.

Blood genomic DNA input for TRB amplification was roughly 250-500 ng. BIOMED2 TRB-A/B primer pools were used in multiplex TRB PCR. TCRdb passed the multiplex PCR reads through MiXCR, listing each CDR3 protein once. The sample holds fewer than 20,000 distinct CDR3 sequences; roughly 36% are singletons and the top ten take approximately 15%. The germline V gene encodes CDR1 MNHEY and CDR2 SMNVEV (reference sequence). This CDR3 is built from 13 residues. Trimming stripped 6 bases from V and 2 bases from J, with 8 bases between. This chain links TRBV27 with TRBJ1-5; D is possibly TRBD1 (5 bases). This clonotype originated in a human donor with active COVID-19. Sequences were obtained from blood. The CDR3 reads CASRLQGNQPQHF. The CDR3 DNA reads TGTGCCAGCAGACTACAGGGCAATCAGCCCCAGCATTTT.